The clone carrying this TCR beta chain was detected only once. This sample is part of a study of early T cells in non-severe SARS-CoV-2 infection. Via MiXCR, TCRdb re-called the 5' RACE reads, giving one row per CDR3 protein. The sample shows 35,000 to 45,000 distinct CDR3 sequences, around 6% of them seen only once. Germline V CDR1 and CDR2: SGHKS, YYEKEE (reference sequence). Unmatched junction bases numbered 4, after V lost 4 bases and J lost 6 bases. This CDR3 has 14 amino acids. The chain combines TRBV5-5 with TRBJ2-2, with 9 bases aligning to TRBD1. The clonotype was recovered from an adult who was a healthcare worker with PCR-confirmed SARS-CoV-2 infection or an uninfected control (not recorded which). The sequenced sample was whole blood. The CDR3 protein is CASSQGQGPGELFF. The CDR3 coding sequence is TGTGCCAGCAGCCAGGGACAGGGCCCCGGGGAGCTGTTTTTT. Variable domain in full (rest from reference TRBV5-5 and TRBJ2-2): DAGVTQSPTHLIKTRGQQVTLRCSPISGHKSVSWYQQVLGQGPQFIFQYYEKEERGRGNFPDRFSARQFPNYSSELNVNALLLGDSALYLCASSQGQGPGELFFGEGSRLTVL.